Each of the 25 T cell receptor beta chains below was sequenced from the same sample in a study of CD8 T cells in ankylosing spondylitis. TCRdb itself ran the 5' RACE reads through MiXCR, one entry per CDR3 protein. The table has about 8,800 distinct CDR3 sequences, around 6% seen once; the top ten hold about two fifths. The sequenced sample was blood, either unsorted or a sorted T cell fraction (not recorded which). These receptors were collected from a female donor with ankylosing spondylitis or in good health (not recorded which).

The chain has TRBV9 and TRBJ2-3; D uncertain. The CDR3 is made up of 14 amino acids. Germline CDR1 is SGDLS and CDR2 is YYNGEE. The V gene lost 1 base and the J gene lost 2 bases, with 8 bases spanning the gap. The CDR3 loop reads CASSVFGATDTQYF. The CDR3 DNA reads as TGTGCCAGCAGCGTATTCGGAGCCACAGATACGCAGTATTTT.

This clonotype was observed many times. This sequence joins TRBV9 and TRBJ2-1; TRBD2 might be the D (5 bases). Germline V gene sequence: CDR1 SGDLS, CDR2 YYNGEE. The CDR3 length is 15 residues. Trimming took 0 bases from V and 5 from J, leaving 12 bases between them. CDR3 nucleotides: TGTGCCAGCAGCGTAGCGAGACTACCAGACAATGAGCAGTTCTTC. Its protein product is CASSVARLPDNEQFF.

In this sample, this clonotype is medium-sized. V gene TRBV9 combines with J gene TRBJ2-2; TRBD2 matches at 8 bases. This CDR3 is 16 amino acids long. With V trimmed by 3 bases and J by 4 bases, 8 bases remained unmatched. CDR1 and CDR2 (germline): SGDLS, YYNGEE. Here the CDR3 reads CASSAQSGGGTGELFF. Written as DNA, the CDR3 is TGTGCCAGCAGCGCACAGAGCGGGGGAGGCACCGGGGAGCTGTTTTTT.

CDR3 nucleotide sequence: TGTGCCAGCAGCTTGTATGCTGGGGAGCTGTTTTTT. Translating gives CASSLYAGELFF. This chain links TRBV9 with TRBJ2-2; D remains ambiguous. V shed 4 bases and J shed 8 bases, with 9 bases lying between them. Looked up from germline, CDR1 is SGDLS and CDR2 is YYNGEE. The CDR3 is 12 residues long.

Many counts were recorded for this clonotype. The CDR3, as DNA: TGTGCCAGCAGCGTAATGGGTAGCTCAGCAGATACGCAGTATTTT. It translates to CASSVMGSSADTQYF. This chain links TRBV9 with TRBJ2-3; D unresolved. V was clipped by 1 base and J by 4 bases, with 13 bases between them. The germline CDR1 and CDR2 sequences are SGDLS and YYNGEE. The CDR3 is made up of 15 amino acids. The full variable domain, in which reference TRBV9 and TRBJ2-3 provide the parts outside the CDR3, is DSGVTQTPKHLITATGQRVTLRCSPRSGDLSVYWYQQSLDQGLQFLIQYYNGEERAKGNILERFSAQQFPDLHSELNLSSLELGDSALYFCASSVMGSSADTQYFGPGTRLTVL.

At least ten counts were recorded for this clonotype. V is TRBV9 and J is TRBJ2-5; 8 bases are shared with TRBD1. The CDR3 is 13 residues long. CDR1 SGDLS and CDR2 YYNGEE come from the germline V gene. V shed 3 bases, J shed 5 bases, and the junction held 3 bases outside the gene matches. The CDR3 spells CASSADREETQYF. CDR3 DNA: TGTGCCAGCAGCGCGGACAGGGAGGAGACCCAGTACTTC.

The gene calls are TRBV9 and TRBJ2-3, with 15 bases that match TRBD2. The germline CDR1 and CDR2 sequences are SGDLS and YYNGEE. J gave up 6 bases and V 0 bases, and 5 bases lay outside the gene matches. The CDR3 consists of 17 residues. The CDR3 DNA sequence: TGTGCCAGCAGCGTAGCCCGGACTAGCGGGAGGGAGGATACGCAGTATTTT. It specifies CASSVARTSGREDTQYF.

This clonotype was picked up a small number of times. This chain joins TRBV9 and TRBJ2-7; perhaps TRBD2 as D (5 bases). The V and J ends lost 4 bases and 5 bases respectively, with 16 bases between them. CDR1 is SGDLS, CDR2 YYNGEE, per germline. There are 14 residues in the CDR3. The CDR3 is CASSQRGGLDEQYF. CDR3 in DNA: TGTGCCAGCAGCCAACGAGGAGGTTTGGACGAGCAGTACTTC.

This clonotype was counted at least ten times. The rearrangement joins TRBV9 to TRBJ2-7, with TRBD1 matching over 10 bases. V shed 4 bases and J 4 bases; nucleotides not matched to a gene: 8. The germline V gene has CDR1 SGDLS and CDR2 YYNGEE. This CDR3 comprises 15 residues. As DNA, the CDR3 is TGTGCCAGCAGCCCCCGGACAGGGGGAAATTACGAGCAGTACTTC. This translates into CASSPRTGGNYEQYF.

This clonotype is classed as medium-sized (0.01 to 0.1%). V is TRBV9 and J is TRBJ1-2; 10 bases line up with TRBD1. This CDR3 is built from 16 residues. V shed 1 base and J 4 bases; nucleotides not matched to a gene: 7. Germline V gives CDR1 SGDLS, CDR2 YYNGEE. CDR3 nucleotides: TGTGCCAGCAGCGTAAACCGCCGGACAGGGGGCTATGGCTACACCTTC. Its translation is CASSVNRRTGGYGYTF.

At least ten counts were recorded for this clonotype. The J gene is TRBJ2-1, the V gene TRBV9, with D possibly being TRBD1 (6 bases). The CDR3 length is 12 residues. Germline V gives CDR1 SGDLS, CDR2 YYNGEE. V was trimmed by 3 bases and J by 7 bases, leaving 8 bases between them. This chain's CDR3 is CASSEQGNEQFF. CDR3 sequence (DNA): TGTGCCAGCAGCGAACAGGGAAATGAGCAGTTCTTC. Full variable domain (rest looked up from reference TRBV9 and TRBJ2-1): DSGVTQTPKHLITATGQRVTLRCSPRSGDLSVYWYQQSLDQGLQFLIQYYNGEERAKGNILERFSAQQFPDLHSELNLSSLELGDSALYFCASSEQGNEQFFGPGTRLTVL.

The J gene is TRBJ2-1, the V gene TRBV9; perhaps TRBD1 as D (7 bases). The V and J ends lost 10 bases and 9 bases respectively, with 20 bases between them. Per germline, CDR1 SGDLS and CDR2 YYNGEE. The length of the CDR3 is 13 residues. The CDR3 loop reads CAGGQGVLSEQFF. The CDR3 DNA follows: TGTGCCGGGGGGCAGGGGGTCCTCAGTGAGCAGTTCTTC.

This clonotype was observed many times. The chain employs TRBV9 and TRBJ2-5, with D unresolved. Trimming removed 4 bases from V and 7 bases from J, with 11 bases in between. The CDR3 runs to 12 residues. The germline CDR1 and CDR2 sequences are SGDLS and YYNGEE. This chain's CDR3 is CASSSGVSTQYF. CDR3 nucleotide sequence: TGTGCCAGCAGCTCGGGTGTCTCGACCCAGTACTTC.

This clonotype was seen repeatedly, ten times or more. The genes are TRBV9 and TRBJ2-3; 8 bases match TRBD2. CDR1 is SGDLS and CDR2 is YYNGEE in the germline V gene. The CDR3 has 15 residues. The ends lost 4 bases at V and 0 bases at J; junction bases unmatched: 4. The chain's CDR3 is CASSQSGGSTDTQYF. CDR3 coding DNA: TGTGCCAGCAGCCAGAGCGGGGGAAGCACAGATACGCAGTATTTT.

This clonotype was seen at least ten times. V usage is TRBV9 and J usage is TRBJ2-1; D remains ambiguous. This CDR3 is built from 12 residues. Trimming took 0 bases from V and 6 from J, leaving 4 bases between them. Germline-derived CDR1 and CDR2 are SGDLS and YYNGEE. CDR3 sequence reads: CASSVDVNEQFF. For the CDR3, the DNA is TGTGCCAGCAGCGTAGACGTCAATGAGCAGTTCTTC.

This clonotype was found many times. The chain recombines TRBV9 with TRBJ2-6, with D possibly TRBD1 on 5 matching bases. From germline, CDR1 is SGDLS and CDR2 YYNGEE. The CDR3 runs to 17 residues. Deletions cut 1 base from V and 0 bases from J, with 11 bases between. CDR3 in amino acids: CASSVQQVASGANVLTF. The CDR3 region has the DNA TGTGCCAGCAGCGTACAACAGGTCGCCTCTGGGGCCAACGTCCTGACTTTC. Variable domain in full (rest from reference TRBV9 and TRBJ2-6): DSGVTQTPKHLITATGQRVTLRCSPRSGDLSVYWYQQSLDQGLQFLIQYYNGEERAKGNILERFSAQQFPDLHSELNLSSLELGDSALYFCASSVQQVASGANVLTFGAGSRLTVL.

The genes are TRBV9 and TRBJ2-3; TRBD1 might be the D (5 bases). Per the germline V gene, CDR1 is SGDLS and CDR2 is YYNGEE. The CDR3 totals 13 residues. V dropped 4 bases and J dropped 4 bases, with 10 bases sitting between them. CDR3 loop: CASSTTGADTQYF. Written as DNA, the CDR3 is TGTGCCAGCAGCACAACAGGAGCAGATACGCAGTATTTT.

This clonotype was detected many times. This chain's CDR3 is CASSARTGPNTEAFF. DNA of the CDR3: TGTGCCAGCAGCGCCCGGACAGGGCCGAACACTGAAGCTTTCTTT. The chain couples TRBV9 to TRBJ1-1, with 8 nucleotides matching TRBD1. Per germline, CDR1 SGDLS and CDR2 YYNGEE. J was trimmed by 1 base and V by 3 bases; bases with no gene match: 5. The CDR3 has 15 residues.

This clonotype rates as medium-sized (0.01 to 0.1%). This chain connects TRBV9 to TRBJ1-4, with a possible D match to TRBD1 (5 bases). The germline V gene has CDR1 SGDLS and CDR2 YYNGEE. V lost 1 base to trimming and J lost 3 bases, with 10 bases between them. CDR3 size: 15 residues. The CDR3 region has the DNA TGTGCCAGCAGCGTACAGGGAACGCCTAATGAAAAACTGTTTTTT. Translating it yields CASSVQGTPNEKLFF.

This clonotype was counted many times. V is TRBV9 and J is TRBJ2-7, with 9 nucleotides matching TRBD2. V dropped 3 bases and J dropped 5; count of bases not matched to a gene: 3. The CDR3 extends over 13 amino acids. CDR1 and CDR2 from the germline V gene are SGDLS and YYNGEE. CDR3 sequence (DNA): TGTGCCAGCAGCGGGGGACTAGCAGACGAGCAGTACTTC. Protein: CASSGGLADEQYF.

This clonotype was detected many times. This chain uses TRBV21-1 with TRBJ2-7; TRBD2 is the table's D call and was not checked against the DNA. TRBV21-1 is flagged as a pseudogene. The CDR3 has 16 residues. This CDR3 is CASSKVEAERGYEQYF. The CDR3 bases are TGTGCCAGCAGCAAAGTTGAGGCAGAGCGGGGATACGAGCAGTACTTC.

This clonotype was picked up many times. CDR3 nucleotides: TGTGCCAGCAGCTCCTCCGGCTTGGGTTCTGAGACCCAGTACTTC. This sequence encodes CASSSSGLGSETQYF. V is TRBV9 and J is TRBJ2-5, with D unresolved. CDR3 length: 15 amino acids. Trimming left V 4 bases short and J 5 bases short, with 18 bases between. CDR1 is SGDLS, CDR2 YYNGEE, per germline. Looking up the rest from reference TRBV9 and TRBJ2-5 gives the full variable domain: DSGVTQTPKHLITATGQRVTLRCSPRSGDLSVYWYQQSLDQGLQFLIQYYNGEERAKGNILERFSAQQFPDLHSELNLSSLELGDSALYFCASSSSGLGSETQYFGPGTRLLVL.

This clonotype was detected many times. CDR3 residues: CASSPEGVEAFF. The CDR3 DNA is TGTGCCAGCAGCCCGGAGGGGGTCGAAGCTTTCTTT. This sequence joins TRBV9 and TRBJ1-1; possible D gene TRBD1, 6 bases. The V gene's germline CDR1 is SGDLS and CDR2 YYNGEE. This CDR3 is 12 amino acids long. The V gene lost 4 bases and the J gene lost 8 bases, with 12 bases spanning the gap.

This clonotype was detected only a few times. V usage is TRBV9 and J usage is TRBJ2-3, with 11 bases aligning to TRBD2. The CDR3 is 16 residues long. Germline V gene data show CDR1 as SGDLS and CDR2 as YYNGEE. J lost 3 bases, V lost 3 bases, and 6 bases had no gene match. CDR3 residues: CASSALAGGRTDTQYF. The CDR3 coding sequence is TGTGCCAGCAGCGCCCTAGCGGGAGGACGGACAGATACGCAGTATTTT. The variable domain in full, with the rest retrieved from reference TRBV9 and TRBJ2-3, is DSGVTQTPKHLITATGQRVTLRCSPRSGDLSVYWYQQSLDQGLQFLIQYYNGEERAKGNILERFSAQQFPDLHSELNLSSLELGDSALYFCASSALAGGRTDTQYFGPGTRLTVL.

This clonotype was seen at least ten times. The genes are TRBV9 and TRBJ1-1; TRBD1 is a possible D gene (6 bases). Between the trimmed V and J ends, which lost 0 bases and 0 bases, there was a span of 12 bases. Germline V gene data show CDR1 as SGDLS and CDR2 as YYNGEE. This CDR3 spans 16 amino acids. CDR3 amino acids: CASSVATDRLNTEAFF. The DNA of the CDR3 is TGTGCCAGCAGCGTAGCTACGGACAGATTGAACACTGAAGCTTTCTTT.